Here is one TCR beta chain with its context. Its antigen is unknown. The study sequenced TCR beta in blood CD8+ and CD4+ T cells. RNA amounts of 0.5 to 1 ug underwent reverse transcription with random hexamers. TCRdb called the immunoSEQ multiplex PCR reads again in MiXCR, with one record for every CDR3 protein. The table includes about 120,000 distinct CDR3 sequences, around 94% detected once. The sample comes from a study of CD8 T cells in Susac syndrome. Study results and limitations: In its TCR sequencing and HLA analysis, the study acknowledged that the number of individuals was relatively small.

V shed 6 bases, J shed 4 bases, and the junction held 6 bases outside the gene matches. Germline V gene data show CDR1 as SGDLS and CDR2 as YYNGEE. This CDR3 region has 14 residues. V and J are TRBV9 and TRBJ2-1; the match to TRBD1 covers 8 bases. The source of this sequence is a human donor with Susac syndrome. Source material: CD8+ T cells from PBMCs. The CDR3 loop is CASNSGQAYNEQFF. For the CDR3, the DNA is TGTGCCAGCAACTCGGGACAGGCTTACAATGAGCAGTTCTTC.